This T cell receptor (beta chain) was profiled in a study of T cell repertoires in cytomegalovirus infection. Background on the study: Recently identified HLA-C-restricted CMV epitopes were among the peptides used. Public TCR beta signatures provided an indication of both CMV infection and a matching HLA type.

TCRdb called the reads again in MiXCR, with one record for every CDR3 protein. The sample contains about 830,000 distinct CDR3 sequences, approximately 29% of which appear only once. The CDR3 is 17 amino acids. From germline, CDR1 is LGHNA and CDR2 YNFKEQ. J gave up 3 bases and V 0 bases, and 5 bases lay outside the gene matches. A note on this clonotype: The target antigen is unknown.

J is TRBJ1-6 and V is TRBV4-2, with 7 positions matching TRBD1. Sequenced material: cultured CD8+ T cells from PBMCs, taken from culture after CMV antigen stimulation. The TCR sequence derives from a human donor in good health (CMV status not recorded). Some clones in this sample may be carry-over from other donors' samples. The chain's CDR3 is CASSQDHPGGYNSPLHF. The CDR3 nucleotides are TGTGCCAGCAGCCAAGATCATCCAGGGGGCTATAATTCACCCCTCCACTTT.